This T cell receptor beta chain was sequenced during a study of blood T cell repertoires in COVID-19. In the study overall: COVID-19 samples, acute and convalescent, were from the United States, Italy and Spain. From T cells, B-cell-depleted T cells, or PBMCs came the material, which was cDNA or gDNA.

The authors' processing: Reference gene primers were amplified, and this amplification served to estimate nucleated cell counts. The table came from immunoSEQ multiplex PCR; TCRdb's copy has only in-frame clones and leaves some out. V, J and clone size are those of that table, while D and trimming were read from the DNA. Of 200,000 to 250,000 clones listed, about 85% are singletons. This CDR3 comprises 11 residues. V was cut by 5 bases and J by 2 bases, with 5 bases left in between. Germline V gene data show CDR1 as SGHRS and CDR2 as YFSETQ. Specimen: peripheral blood. The clonotype originates from a man between 65 and 85 years old with acute or convalescent COVID-19. The chain has TRBV5-1 and TRBJ2-7; weak D call: TRBD1 (5 bases). CDR3 in amino acids: CASRDTYEQYF. The CDR3, as DNA: TGCGCCAGCAGGGACACCTACGAGCAGTACTTC. The full variable domain, with the rest looked up from reference TRBV5-1 and TRBJ2-7, is KAGVTQTPRYLIKTRGQQVTLSCSPISGHRSVSWYQQTPGQGLQFLFEYFSETQRNKGNFPGRFSGRQFSNSRSEMNVSTLELGDSALYLCASRDTYEQYFGPGTRLTVT.